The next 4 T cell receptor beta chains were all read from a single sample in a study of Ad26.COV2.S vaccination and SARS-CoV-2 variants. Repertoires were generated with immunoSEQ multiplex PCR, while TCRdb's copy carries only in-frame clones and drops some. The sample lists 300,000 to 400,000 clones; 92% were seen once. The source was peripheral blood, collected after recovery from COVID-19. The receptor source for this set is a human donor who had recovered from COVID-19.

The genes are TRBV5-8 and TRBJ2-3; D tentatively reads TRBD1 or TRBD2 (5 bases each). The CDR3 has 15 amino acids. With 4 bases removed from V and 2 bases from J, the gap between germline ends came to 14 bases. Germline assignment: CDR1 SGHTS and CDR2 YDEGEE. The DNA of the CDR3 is TGTGCCAGCAGCGATGGGACGGCGAACACAGATACGCAGTATTTT. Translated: CASSDGTANTDTQYF.

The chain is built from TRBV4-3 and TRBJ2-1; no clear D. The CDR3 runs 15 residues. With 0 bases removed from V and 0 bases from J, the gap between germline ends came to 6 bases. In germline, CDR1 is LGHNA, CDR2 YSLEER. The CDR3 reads CASSQEYSSYNEQFF. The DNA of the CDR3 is TGCGCCAGCAGCCAAGAGTATAGCTCCTACAATGAGCAGTTCTTC.

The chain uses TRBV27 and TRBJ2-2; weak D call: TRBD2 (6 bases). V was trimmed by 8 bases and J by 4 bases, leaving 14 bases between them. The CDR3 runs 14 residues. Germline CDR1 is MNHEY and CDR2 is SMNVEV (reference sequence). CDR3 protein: CASGRRDGTGELFF. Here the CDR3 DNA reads TGTGCCAGCGGGAGGCGGGACGGCACCGGGGAGCTGTTTTTT.

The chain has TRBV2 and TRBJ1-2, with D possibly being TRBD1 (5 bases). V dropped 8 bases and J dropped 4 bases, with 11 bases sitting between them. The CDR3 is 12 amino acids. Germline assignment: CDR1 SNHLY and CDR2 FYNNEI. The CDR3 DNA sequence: TGTGCCAGCTGCGACAGAGGCTATGGCTACACCTTC. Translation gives CASCDRGYGYTF.